Below are 10 T cell receptor beta chains sequenced from a single sample in a study of control samples from healthy donors and cancer patients. This table comes from immunoSEQ multiplex PCR, and its TCRdb copy is limited to in-frame clones, with some not included. The table shows about 220,000 clones, with 85% to 95% occurring only once. Sequencing input: blood. Receptors were obtained from a man over 45 in good health.

The chain carries TRBV5-1 and TRBJ1-4, with 8 bases identical to TRBD1. The length of the CDR3 is 16 residues. Trimming cost V 3 bases and J 0 bases; bases outside gene matches: 4. Germline V gene data show CDR1 as SGHRS and CDR2 as YFSETQ. The DNA for the CDR3 is TGCGCCAGCAGCTCACAACAGGGGGCAACTAATGAAAAACTGTTTTTT. Its protein product is CASSSQQGATNEKLFF.

The chain links TRBV2 to TRBJ1-2, with no clear D. V was pared by 4 bases and J by 4 bases, with 13 bases between. Germline CDR1 SNHLY, CDR2 FYNNEI. The CDR3 contains 14 residues. The CDR3 reads CASSGEVVGYGYTF. In nucleotides, the CDR3 is TGTGCCAGCAGTGGCGAGGTCGTTGGCTATGGCTACACCTTC.

The chain uses TRBV21-1 and TRBJ1-2; the D call in the table, TRBD1, was not verified against the DNA. TRBV21-1 constitutes a pseudogene. The CDR3 contains 12 residues. This chain's CDR3 is CASKTGNYGYTF. CDR3 sequence (DNA): TGTGCCAGCAAAACAGGGAACTATGGCTACACCTTC.

The chain links TRBV9 to TRBJ1-2, with D unclear. Deletions cut 7 bases from V and 2 bases from J, with 6 bases between. This CDR3 comprises 11 residues. Germline V CDR1 and CDR2: SGDLS, YYNGEE. The CDR3 region is CASSGNYGYTF. The DNA of the CDR3 is TGTGCCAGCTCGGGGAACTATGGCTACACCTTC.

The V call is TRBV11-2, the J call TRBJ2-1, with D perhaps matching TRBD1 (5 bases). Trimming removed 3 bases from V and 4 bases from J, with 13 bases in between. Germline CDR1 SGHAT, CDR2 FQNNGV. The CDR3 covers 15 residues. The CDR3: CASSFTRDFYNEQFF. The CDR3, as DNA: TGTGCCAGCAGCTTTACCAGGGATTTTTACAATGAGCAGTTCTTC.

V gene TRBV19 combines with J gene TRBJ1-5; no definite D call. There are 12 residues in the CDR3. CDR1 is LNHDA and CDR2 is SQIVND in the germline V gene (reference sequence). V shed 3 bases and J shed 4 bases, with 4 bases lying between them. The CDR3 DNA reads as TGTGCCAGTAGTATCCCTAATCAGCCCCAGCATTTT. Its protein is CASSIPNQPQHF.

The V call is TRBV7-3, the J call TRBJ2-3; TRBD2 matches at 14 bases. The junction had 2 bases not matched to a gene; V was cut back by 6 bases and J by 0 bases. Per the germline V gene, CDR1 is SGHTA and CDR2 is FQGTGA. This CDR3 spans 16 amino acids. In nucleotides, the CDR3 is TGTGCCAGCAGTCGGACTAGCGGGGGGAGCACAGATACGCAGTATTTT. Protein product: CASSRTSGGSTDTQYF.

In the case of this clone: Other DNA sequences in the sample encode the same CDR3. This chain joins TRBV20-1 and TRBJ2-5; D not resolved. The V end was cut by 3 bases, the J end by 4 bases, with 3 bases between. CDR1 is DFQATT and CDR2 is SNEGSKA in the germline V gene (reference sequence). This CDR3 has 10 amino acids. DNA for the CDR3: TGCAGTGCTAGTGGAGAGACCCAGTACTTC. This translates into CSASGETQYF.

The chain uses TRBV7-6 and TRBJ1-2; 9 bases fit TRBD1. This CDR3 spans 15 amino acids. Germline V CDR1 and CDR2: SGHVS, FNYEAQ. After removal of 5 bases from V and 3 bases from J, the junction contained 7 bases not matched to a gene. CDR3: CASSPRTGDDYGYTF. The CDR3 DNA sequence: TGTGCCAGCAGCCCCCGGACAGGGGATGACTATGGCTACACCTTC.

This chain uses TRBV7-9 with TRBJ1-4; 7 bases align to TRBD1. The CDR3 is made up of 14 amino acids. V dropped 5 bases and J dropped 7; count of bases not matched to a gene: 7. From germline, CDR1 is SEHNR and CDR2 FQNEAQ (reference sequence). For the CDR3, the DNA is TGTGCCAGCAGCCAGACAGGGAGGGGTGAAAAACTGTTTTTT. It encodes CASSQTGRGEKLFF.